These 5 T cell receptor beta chains were sequenced from one sample in a study of beta chain features in type 1 diabetes. The whole isolated RNA underwent reverse transcription, so sequencing captured expressed TCRB transcripts. Libraries were prepared by immunoSEQ multiplex PCR; TCRdb keeps only in-frame clonotypes and omits some of them. Here the sample spans 500,000 to 850,000 clones, around an eighth being singletons. Overall study results and limits: Among patients with Type 1 diabetes, TCRB CDR3s were moderately but significantly shorter in every one of the four CD4+ subsets.

Their target antigens are unknown. Sequenced sample: naive CD4+ T cells from blood. The origin of the receptors is a man younger than 30 with type 1 diabetes.

The rearrangement links TRBV10-3 to TRBJ2-5, with 8 bases identical to TRBD2. V dropped 7 bases and J dropped 9; count of bases not matched to a gene: 10. The CDR3 contains 13 residues. Germline V CDR1 and CDR2: ENHRY, SYGVKD. CDR3 bases: TGTGCCATCACCCCGACTAGCGCGGAGGCCCAGTACTTC. It encodes CAITPTSAEAQYF.

Only one count was recorded for this clone. The chain employs TRBV19 and TRBJ1-1; TRBD1 matches 8 bases. V gave up 5 bases and J gave up 3 bases; unmatched junction bases: 5. There are 14 residues in the CDR3. Germline CDR1 and CDR2: LNHDA and SQIVND (reference sequence). In DNA, the CDR3 is TGTGCCAGTAGTCCGCCGACAGGGGACACTGAAGCTTTCTTT. Translating gives CASSPPTGDTEAFF.

This chain joins TRBV7-9 and TRBJ2-3; D remains ambiguous. CDR1 is SEHNR and CDR2 is FQNEAQ in the germline V gene (reference sequence). The CDR3 spans 13 residues. Trimming took off 3 bases at V and 2 bases at J, with 6 bases between the two ends. CDR3 in amino acids: CASSLLDTDTQYF. The CDR3 DNA reads as TGTGCCAGCAGCTTGTTGGACACAGATACGCAGTATTTT.

The rearrangement uses TRBV7-2 and TRBJ2-5; the D is unclear. The V end was cut by 2 bases, the J end by 4 bases, with 8 bases between. Germline assignment: CDR1 SGHTA and CDR2 FQGNSA. This CDR3 spans 13 amino acids. CDR3 DNA sequence: TGTGCCAGCAGCTTAAATTTGCGAGAGACCCAGTACTTC. Amino acids: CASSLNLRETQYF.

The chain carries TRBV6-4 and TRBJ2-1; no clear D. The CDR3 runs 15 residues. V was clipped by 0 bases and J by 4 bases, with 10 bases between them. Germline CDR1 is MRHNA and CDR2 is SNTAGT. This CDR3 reads CASSDSMGIYNEQFF. The CDR3 region has the DNA TGTGCCAGCAGTGACTCTATGGGGATTTACAATGAGCAGTTCTTC.